The 9 T cell receptor beta chains presented below share a single source sample, sequenced in a study of blood T cells in healthy people across ages. A second roughly 7 to 11 cycle PCR used barcoded and J-beta primers. A single record per CDR3 protein comes from TCRdb applying MiXCR to the 5' RACE reads. The repertoire consists of 1.5 million to 1.8 million distinct CDR3 sequences, with approximately 43% occurring once and the leading ten covering about 4.1%. The sample comprised blood. The receptors shown here come from a young woman in good health.

The rearrangement joins TRBV7-9 to TRBJ1-2; unclear D gene. Germline V lookup: CDR1 SEHNR, CDR2 FQNEAQ (reference sequence). V gave up 0 bases and J gave up 3 bases, with 20 bases separating them. The CDR3 sequence is 18 residues long. The CDR3 DNA is TGTGCCAGCAGCTTAGCGCTGATGGGCACTCGGAATCACTATGGCTACACCTTC. It yields the protein CASSLALMGTRNHYGYTF.

This clonotype showed up just a few times. J is TRBJ1-1 and V is TRBV7-2; D is unclear. Germline assignment: CDR1 SGHTA and CDR2 FQGNSA. Between the trimmed V and J ends, which lost 5 bases and 1 base, there was a span of 11 bases. The length of the CDR3 is 14 residues. CDR3: CASSDGPENTEAFF. Here the CDR3 DNA reads TGTGCCAGCAGCGACGGACCCGAGAACACTGAAGCTTTCTTT.

A few counts support this clonotype. The V gene is TRBV5-5, the J gene TRBJ2-1, with D tentatively TRBD1 (5 bases). With 3 bases removed from V and 0 bases from J, the gap between germline ends came to 10 bases. CDR3 size: 15 residues. Germline assignment: CDR1 SGHKS and CDR2 YYEKEE (reference sequence). The CDR3 reads CASSWTMSSYNEQFF. For the CDR3, the DNA is TGTGCCAGCAGCTGGACAATGAGCTCCTACAATGAGCAGTTCTTC.

This rearrangement joins TRBV28 to TRBJ1-2; 8 positions match TRBD1. Germline CDR1 is MDHEN and CDR2 is SYDVKM. There are 13 residues in the CDR3. The V and J ends lost 3 bases and 7 bases, in that order; junction bases with no gene match: 4. The CDR3 bases are TGTGCCAGCAGTTTTTCAGGGGGCACTGGCTACACCTTC. It codes for CASSFSGGTGYTF.

This clonotype was seen more than once but under ten times. The chain links TRBV7-9 to TRBJ1-2; D is ambiguous. The germline gives CDR1 SEHNR, CDR2 FQNEAQ (reference sequence). Trimming pared 3 bases from V and 0 bases from J, leaving 8 bases between. This CDR3 region has 14 residues. This CDR3 reads CASSLFASNYGYTF. CDR3 in DNA: TGTGCCAGCAGCTTGTTCGCCTCTAACTATGGCTACACCTTC. The entire variable domain, with the rest obtained from reference TRBV7-9 and TRBJ1-2, is as follows: DTGVSQNPRHKITKRGQNVTFRCDPISEHNRLYWYRQTLGQGPEFLTYFQNEAQLEKSRLLSDRFSAERPKGSFSTLEIQRTEQGDSAMYLCASSLFASNYGYTFGSGTRLTVV.

This sequence joins TRBV27 and TRBJ1-2; 9 bases map to TRBD1. The germline V gene has CDR1 MNHEY and CDR2 SMNVEV (reference sequence). The CDR3 is 14 amino acids. J lost 5 bases, V lost 6 bases, and 7 bases had no gene match. The CDR3 nucleotides read TGTGCCAGCAGCCCCACCGGGACAGGGTATGGCTACACCTTC. This gives the protein CASSPTGTGYGYTF.

The chain employs TRBV7-2 and TRBJ1-2, with a tentative D call TRBD1 (6 bases). V was cut by 5 bases and J by 0 bases, with 22 bases left in between. Germline V CDR1 and CDR2: SGHTA, FQGNSA. This CDR3 is built from 18 residues. CDR3 nucleotides: TGTGCCAGCAGCATTAGAGGGGGGAGCGTAGTAACTAACTATGGCTACACCTTC. Its protein product is CASSIRGGSVVTNYGYTF.

Points on this clonotype: At one end the junction does not follow the germline gene, possibly because of a read error. The rearrangement uses TRBV9 and TRBJ2-4; maybe TRBD1 (5 bases). This CDR3 contains 15 residues. Per germline, CDR1 SGDLS and CDR2 YYNGEE. The CDR3 region is CVSSASGLAKNIQYF. DNA for the CDR3: TGTGTCAGCAGCGCATCAGGGTTGGCCAAAAACATTCAGTACTTC.

The V gene is TRBV7-9, the J gene TRBJ2-3; perhaps TRBD1 as D (6 bases). Between the trimmed V and J ends, which lost 7 bases and 2 bases, there was a span of 16 bases. Germline CDR1 SEHNR, CDR2 FQNEAQ (reference sequence). CDR3 size: 15 residues. The CDR3 nucleotides read TGTGCCAGCACCCCTCAGGGGAAATTCACAGATACGCAGTATTTT. Residues: CASTPQGKFTDTQYF.